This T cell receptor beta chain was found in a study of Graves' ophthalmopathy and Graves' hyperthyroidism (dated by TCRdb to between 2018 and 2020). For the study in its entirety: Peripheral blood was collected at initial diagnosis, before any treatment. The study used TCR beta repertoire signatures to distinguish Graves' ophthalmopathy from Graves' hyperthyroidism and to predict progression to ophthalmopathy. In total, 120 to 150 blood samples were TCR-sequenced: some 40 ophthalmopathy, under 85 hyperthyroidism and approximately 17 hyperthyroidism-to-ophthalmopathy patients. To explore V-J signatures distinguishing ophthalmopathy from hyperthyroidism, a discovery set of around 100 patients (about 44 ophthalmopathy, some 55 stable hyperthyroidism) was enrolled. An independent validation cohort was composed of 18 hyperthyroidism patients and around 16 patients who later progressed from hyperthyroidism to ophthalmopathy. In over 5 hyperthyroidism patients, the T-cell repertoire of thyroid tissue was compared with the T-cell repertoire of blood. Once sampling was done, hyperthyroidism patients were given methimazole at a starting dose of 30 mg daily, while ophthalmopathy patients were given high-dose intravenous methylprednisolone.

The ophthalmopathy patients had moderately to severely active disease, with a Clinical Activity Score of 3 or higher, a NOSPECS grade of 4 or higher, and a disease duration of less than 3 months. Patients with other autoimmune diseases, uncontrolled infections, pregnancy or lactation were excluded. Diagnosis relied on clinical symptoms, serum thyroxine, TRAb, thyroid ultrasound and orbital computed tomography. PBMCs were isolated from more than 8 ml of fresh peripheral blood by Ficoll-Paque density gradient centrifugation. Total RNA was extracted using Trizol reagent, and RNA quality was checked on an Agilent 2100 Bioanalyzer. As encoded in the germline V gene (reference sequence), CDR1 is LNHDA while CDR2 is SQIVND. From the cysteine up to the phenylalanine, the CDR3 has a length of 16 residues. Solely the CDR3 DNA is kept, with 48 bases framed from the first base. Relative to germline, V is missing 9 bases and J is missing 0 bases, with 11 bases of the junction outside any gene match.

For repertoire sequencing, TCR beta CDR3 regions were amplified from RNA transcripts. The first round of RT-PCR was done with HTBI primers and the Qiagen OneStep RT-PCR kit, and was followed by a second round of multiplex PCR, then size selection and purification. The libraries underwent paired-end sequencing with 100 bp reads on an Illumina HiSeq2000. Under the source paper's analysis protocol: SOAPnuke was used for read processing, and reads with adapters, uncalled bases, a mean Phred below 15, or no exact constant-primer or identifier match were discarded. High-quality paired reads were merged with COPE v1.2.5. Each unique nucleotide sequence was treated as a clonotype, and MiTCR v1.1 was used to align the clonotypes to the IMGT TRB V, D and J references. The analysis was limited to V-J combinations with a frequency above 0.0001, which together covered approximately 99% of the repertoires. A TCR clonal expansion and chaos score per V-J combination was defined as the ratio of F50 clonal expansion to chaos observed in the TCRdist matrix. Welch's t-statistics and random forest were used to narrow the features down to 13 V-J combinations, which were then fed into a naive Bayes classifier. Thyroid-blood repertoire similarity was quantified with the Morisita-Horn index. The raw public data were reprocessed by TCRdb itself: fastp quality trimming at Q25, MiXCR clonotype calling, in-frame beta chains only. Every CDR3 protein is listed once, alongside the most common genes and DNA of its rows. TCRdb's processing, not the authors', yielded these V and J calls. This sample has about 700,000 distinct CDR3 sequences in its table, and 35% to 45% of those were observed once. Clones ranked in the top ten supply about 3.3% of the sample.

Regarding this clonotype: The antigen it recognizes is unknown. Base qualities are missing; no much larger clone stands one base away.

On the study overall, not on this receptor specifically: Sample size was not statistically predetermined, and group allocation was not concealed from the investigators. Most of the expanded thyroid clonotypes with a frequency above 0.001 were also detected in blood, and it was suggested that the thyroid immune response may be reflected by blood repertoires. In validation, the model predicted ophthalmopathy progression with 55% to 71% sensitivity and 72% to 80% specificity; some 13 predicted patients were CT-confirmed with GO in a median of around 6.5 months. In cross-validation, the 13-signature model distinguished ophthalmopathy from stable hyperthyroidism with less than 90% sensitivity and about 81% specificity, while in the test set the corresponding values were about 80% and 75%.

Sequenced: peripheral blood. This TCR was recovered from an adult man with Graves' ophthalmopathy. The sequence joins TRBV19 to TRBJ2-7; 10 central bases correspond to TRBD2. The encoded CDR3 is CASSLSASGSSYEQYF. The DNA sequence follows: TGTGCCAGCAGTTTATCGGCTAGCGGGAGCTCCTACGAGCAGTACTTC.